This T cell receptor beta chain came from a study of sequential checkpoint blockade in melanoma. Treatment described: randomized to nivolumab then ipilimumab (arm A) or the reverse (arm B). None of the patients previously received DNA-damaging chemotherapy. Sorted cells were live CD3+CD8+, lacking CD19 and CD56, from PBMCs. Sequenced by immunoSEQ multiplex PCR; TCRdb stores in-frame clones only, minus some. This sample has fewer than 13,000 clones, with 73% found just once. The ends lost 1 base at V and 0 bases at J; junction bases unmatched: 7. Germline CDR1 and CDR2: MNHEY and SMNVEV (reference sequence). The CDR3 runs to 20 residues. This clone was seen more than once but under ten times.

This sequence joins TRBV27 and TRBJ2-1; 15 positions agree with TRBD2. This TCR came from a human donor with melanoma. The sample in question was CD8+ T cells sorted from blood (inferred from file names), obtained from a patient given nivolumab and ipilimumab in sequence. CDR3 loop: CASSLFPPGLAGGSYNEQFF. The DNA of the CDR3 is TGTGCCAGCAGTTTATTCCCCCCGGGACTAGCGGGAGGCTCCTACAATGAGCAGTTCTTC.